These 15 T cell receptor beta chains originate from one sample sequenced in a study of shared clonotypes between healthy human individuals (TCRdb year 2020). Library creation used the immunoSEQ multiplex PCR assay. TCRdb holds this immuneACCESS table with in-frame rearrangements only. Some clones are missing; in checked studies, unresolved V genes explain under half, and the rest has no known cause. The sample contains approximately 740,000 clones, over 65% of them found a single time. The top ten hold 1.5% to 2% of the sample. Sequencing was done on a sample of memory CD4+ T cells sorted from blood. The label giving this sample's cell subset or site can be read as: CD45RA-negative fraction. The receptors here all came from a woman aged 25-40 years in good health.

The rearrangement uses TRBV15 and TRBJ1-3; D is unresolved. Germline V gene lookup returns CDR1 LNHNV and CDR2 YYDKDF (reference sequence). The germline V and J ends were trimmed by 0 bases and 4 bases, with 10 bases remaining between them. The CDR3 length is 15 residues. The CDR3 here is CATSRDRGAGNTIYF. As DNA, the CDR3 is TGTGCCACCAGCAGAGATCGGGGTGCGGGAAACACCATATATTTT.

As for this clone: This specimen includes other DNA sequences encoding the same CDR3. The chain uses TRBV18 and TRBJ2-3; D is possibly TRBD2 (5 bases). The ends were cut back, 2 bases at V and 3 bases at J, with 9 bases in the middle. CDR1 and CDR2 from the germline V gene are KGHSH and LQKENI. The CDR3 runs to 14 residues. The CDR3 DNA reads TGTGCCAGCTCACCAGTTAGGGAGACAGATACGCAGTATTTT. Amino acids: CASSPVRETDTQYF. Combining the CDR3 with reference TRBV18 and TRBJ2-3 gives the whole variable domain NAGVMQNPRHLVRRRGQEARLRCSPMKGHSHVYWYRQLPEEGLKFMVYLQKENIIDESGMPKERFSAEFPKEGPSILRIQQVVRGDSAAYFCASSPVRETDTQYFGPGTRLTVL.

This sequence joins TRBV2 and TRBJ2-1, with 10 bases fitting TRBD1. V lost 6 bases, J lost 9 bases, and 11 bases stayed unmatched. The CDR3 has 15 amino acids. Germline CDR1 is SNHLY and CDR2 is FYNNEI. In nucleotides, the CDR3 is TGTGCCAGCAGGCCTTGGGGACAGGGGTTTCGTGAGCAGTTCTTC. This encodes CASRPWGQGFREQFF. The variable domain in full, with the rest retrieved from reference TRBV2 and TRBJ2-1, is EPEVTQTPSHQVTQMGQEVILRCVPISNHLYFYWYRQILGQKVEFLVSFYNNEISEKSEIFDDQFSVERPDGSNFTLKIRSTKLEDSAMYFCASRPWGQGFREQFFGPGTRLTVL.

This clone was found a few times. The chain couples TRBV25-1 to TRBJ2-1, with D perhaps being TRBD1 or TRBD2 (7 bases each). The germline V and J ends were trimmed by 4 bases and 0 bases, with 16 bases remaining between them. CDR3 length: 17 residues. Germline lookup yields CDR1 MGHDK and CDR2 SYGVNS. The CDR3 loop is CASSANQGGSSYNEQFF. CDR3 coding DNA: TGTGCCAGCAGTGCCAACCAGGGGGGGAGCTCCTACAATGAGCAGTTCTTC.

The chain combines TRBV9 with TRBJ2-7; D possibly corresponds to TRBD2 (7 bases). CDR1 SGDLS and CDR2 YYNGEE come from the germline V gene. CDR3 length: 13 amino acids. V gave up 4 bases and J gave up 5 bases, with 13 bases separating them. Here the CDR3 reads CASSHPGGDEQYF. CDR3 in DNA: TGTGCCAGCAGCCACCCGGGGGGCGACGAGCAGTACTTC.

This chain connects TRBV27 to TRBJ2-2; TRBD2 is a possible D gene (7 bases). CDR1 is MNHEY and CDR2 is SMNVEV in the germline V gene (reference sequence). Between the trimmed V and J ends, which lost 3 bases and 5 bases, there was a span of 13 bases. The CDR3 contains 15 residues. Written as DNA, the CDR3 is TGTGCCAGCAGTTTCGCGCGGGGGCAGACCGGGGAGCTGTTTTTT. It is translated as CASSFARGQTGELFF.

This clone was detected once. V and J are TRBV4-1 and TRBJ2-5, with D possibly being TRBD2 (6 bases). Per the germline V gene, CDR1 is MGHRA and CDR2 is YSYEKL. Trimming left V 1 base short and J 5 bases short, with 11 bases between. This CDR3 has 14 residues. CDR3 coding DNA: TGCGCCAGCAGCCAAGGCGCTAGCGTGGAGACCCAGTACTTC. Its protein product is CASSQGASVETQYF.

This rearrangement joins TRBV7-8 to TRBJ2-7; TRBD1 aligns across 7 bases. Germline V gene sequence: CDR1 SGHVS, CDR2 FQNEAQ. The V and J ends lost 7 bases and 2 bases, in that order; junction bases with no gene match: 8. The CDR3 is 14 amino acids. CDR3 sequence (DNA): TGTGCCAGCATCCCGGACAGGCCTCCCTACGAGCAGTACTTC. This gives the protein CASIPDRPPYEQYF.

The rearrangement links TRBV2 to TRBJ1-2; D possibly corresponds to TRBD1 (6 bases). Germline V lookup: CDR1 SNHLY, CDR2 FYNNEI. Trimming removed 6 bases at V and 7 bases at J, with 18 bases between. The CDR3 runs to 14 residues. The CDR3 DNA is TGTGCCAGCAGCCCCGGGACACCTCAACGTGGCTACACCTTC. Translating it yields CASSPGTPQRGYTF.

The CDR3 sequence: CATSRGGAGPIDEQYF. Written as DNA, the CDR3 is TGTGCCACCAGCAGAGGGGGTGCAGGGCCGATAGACGAGCAGTACTTC. The J gene is TRBJ2-7, the V gene TRBV15; TRBD1 might be the D (5 bases). Deletions cut 1 base from V and 5 bases from J, with 18 bases between. The germline V gene encodes CDR1 LNHNV and CDR2 YYDKDF (reference sequence). This CDR3 is built from 16 residues.

The genes are TRBV10-3 and TRBJ2-1; the match to TRBD1 covers 12 bases. The CDR3 contains 15 residues. Per germline, CDR1 ENHRY and CDR2 SYGVKD. Trimming cost V 10 bases and J 9 bases; bases outside gene matches: 13. CDR3 bases: TGTGCCAACGCTCCCGGGACAGGGGGCTTAGGTGAGCAGTTCTTC. Translated: CANAPGTGGLGEQFF.

The table lists this clone with a few counts. The J gene is TRBJ2-2, the V gene TRBV7-9; TRBD2 matches 10 bases. The CDR3 spans 17 residues. The V and J ends lost 4 bases and 3 bases, in that order; junction bases with no gene match: 8. Germline V gives CDR1 SEHNR, CDR2 FQNEAQ (reference sequence). Written as DNA, the CDR3 is TGTGCCAGCAGCTCTAGAGGGACTAGCGAAGACACCGGGGAGCTGTTTTTT. Translation gives CASSSRGTSEDTGELFF.

The CDR3 bases are TGCGCCAGCAGCCCCCGCGGACAGGGCAATTCACCCCTCCACTTT. Translating gives CASSPRGQGNSPLHF. The chain joins TRBV5-1 to TRBJ1-6, with 8 bases identical to TRBD1. Looked up from germline, CDR1 is SGHRS and CDR2 is YFSETQ. There are 15 residues in the CDR3. V dropped 4 bases and J dropped 7; count of bases not matched to a gene: 7. The full variable domain, rest sourced from reference TRBV5-1 and TRBJ1-6, is KAGVTQTPRYLIKTRGQQVTLSCSPISGHRSVSWYQQTPGQGLQFLFEYFSETQRNKGNFPGRFSGRQFSNSRSEMNVSTLELGDSALYLCASSPRGQGNSPLHFGNGTRLTVT.

The chain joins TRBV19 to TRBJ1-2, with TRBD1 matching 7 bases. The trim removed 8 bases at V and 0 bases at J, leaving 3 bases unmatched. CDR3 size: 13 residues. Germline V CDR1 and CDR2: LNHDA, SQIVND (reference sequence). CDR3 sequence: CASGTESNYGYTF. Here the CDR3 DNA reads TGTGCCAGTGGGACAGAATCTAACTATGGCTACACCTTC.

This clone was detected only once. The genes are TRBV6-6 and TRBJ1-1; 11 bases agree with TRBD1. The CDR3 covers 14 residues. V was clipped by 6 bases and J by 4 bases; unmatched bases: 4. Germline V gene data show CDR1 as MNHNY and CDR2 as SVGAGI (reference sequence). CDR3 nucleotides: TGTGCCAGCAGCACCGGGACAGGGGGCACTGAAGCTTTCTTT. Translating gives CASSTGTGGTEAFF.